Following are 28 T cell receptor beta chains from one sample sequenced in a study of identical twins. TCRdb redid the calling of the 5' RACE reads with MiXCR, one entry per CDR3 protein. The sample contains about 470,000 distinct CDR3 sequences, 20% to 25% of which appear only once. The same sample was also used in a study of T cells expressing NK-cell markers.

Material for sequencing was CD4+ T cells sorted from blood. Every receptor here comes from a woman under 30 in good health.

This clonotype has only one observation. V usage is TRBV5-1 and J usage is TRBJ2-3; 7 bases align to TRBD2. The CDR3 length is 14 residues. V lost 4 bases, J lost 5 bases, and 7 bases stayed unmatched. Per the germline V gene, CDR1 is SGHRS and CDR2 is YFSETQ. The DNA of the CDR3 is TGCGCCAGCAGCCGACGGGAGGCGGGAGATACGCAGTATTTT. Translating it yields CASSRREAGDTQYF.

V is TRBV11-3 and J is TRBJ2-7, with TRBD1 matching over 8 bases. The germline V gene has CDR1 SGHNT and CDR2 YENEEA. Trimming took 6 bases from V and 6 from J; bases not matched to a gene: 10. The CDR3 runs 14 residues. The CDR3: CASREAGGLREQYF. CDR3 sequence (DNA): TGTGCCAGCAGGGAAGCAGGGGGCCTTCGCGAGCAGTACTTC. Complete variable domain (other parts from reference TRBV11-3 and TRBJ2-7): EAGVVQSPRYKIIEKKQPVAFWCNPISGHNTLYWYLQNLGQGPELLIRYENEEAVDDSQLPKDRFSAERLKGVDSTLKIQPAELGDSAVYLCASREAGGLREQYFGPGTRLTVT.

This clonotype was detected a few times. This rearrangement joins TRBV15 to TRBJ2-1, with 7 bases that match TRBD1. CDR3 length: 16 residues. Germline V gives CDR1 LNHNV, CDR2 YYDKDF (reference sequence). Trimming took 5 bases from V and 4 from J; bases not matched to a gene: 11. The CDR3 DNA follows: TGTGCCACCAGCGGGCGGGCAGGGGGTTCTTACAATGAGCAGTTCTTC. It translates to CATSGRAGGSYNEQFF.

This chain connects TRBV29-1 to TRBJ2-7, with no clear D. The germline V gene has CDR1 SQVTM and CDR2 ANQGSEA. The V and J ends lost 4 bases and 0 bases respectively, with 13 bases between them. This CDR3 has 14 residues. CDR3 coding DNA: TGCAGCGTTGGGTTATCGAGGAGCTCCTACGAGCAGTACTTC. It translates to CSVGLSRSSYEQYF.

This clonotype was counted only a few times. This rearrangement joins TRBV15 to TRBJ2-5; 9 bases are a match to TRBD1. The CDR3 has 14 amino acids. Looked up from germline, CDR1 is LNHNV and CDR2 is YYDKDF (reference sequence). After removal of 2 bases from V and 4 bases from J, the junction contained 2 bases not matched to a gene. Here the CDR3 reads CATSRTTGGETQYF. For the CDR3, the DNA is TGTGCCACCAGCAGAACGACAGGGGGAGAGACCCAGTACTTC. Supplemented by reference TRBV15 and TRBJ2-5, the full variable domain reads DAMVIQNPRYQVTQFGKPVTLSCSQTLNHNVMYWYQQKSSQAPKLLFHYYDKDFNNEADTPDNFQSRRPNTSFCFLDIRSPGLGDTAMYLCATSRTTGGETQYFGPGTRLLVL.

The V and J genes are TRBV30 and TRBJ1-5; D unresolved. V was shortened by 0 bases and J by 3 bases, with 18 bases between the two germline ends. Germline V CDR1 and CDR2: GTSNPN, SVGIG (reference sequence). This CDR3 has 17 amino acids. DNA of the CDR3: TGTGCCTGGAGTGTATCTGCGGGAGGAAGAGTCAATCAGCCCCAGCATTTT. Translation: CAWSVSAGGRVNQPQHF.

The chain carries TRBV20-1 and TRBJ2-3, with unresolved D. Germline V CDR1 and CDR2: DFQATT, SNEGSKA (reference sequence). The CDR3 is 11 residues long. The CDR3 reads CSGVKGFAQYF. CDR3 nucleotide sequence: TGCAGCGGAGTGAAAGGGTTTGCGCAGTATTTT.

A few counts support this clonotype. In nucleotides, the CDR3 is TGCAGTGCTAGTTGGGCTAGCTCGAGCTCCTACGAGCAGTACTTC. Its protein product is CSASWASSSSYEQYF. V usage is TRBV20-1 and J usage is TRBJ2-7; perhaps TRBD2 as D (5 bases). The CDR3 length is 15 residues. V dropped 3 bases and J dropped 0 bases, with 15 bases sitting between them. Germline CDR1 and CDR2: DFQATT and SNEGSKA (reference sequence).

This clonotype turned up a few times. The chain employs TRBV11-2 and TRBJ2-2, with TRBD1 matching over 8 bases. The CDR3 covers 15 residues. In germline, CDR1 is SGHAT, CDR2 FQNNGV. With 5 bases clipped from V and 6 bases from J, the junction kept 8 bases outside the gene matches. This chain's CDR3 is CASSHFRGRAGELFF. CDR3 DNA: TGTGCCAGCAGCCATTTCAGGGGGCGAGCCGGGGAGCTGTTTTTT.

This clonotype was observed at least ten times. The rearrangement joins TRBV6-5 to TRBJ1-2, with D unclear. V dropped 7 bases and J dropped 8 bases, with 17 bases sitting between them. From germline, CDR1 is MNHEY and CDR2 SVGAGI. The CDR3 covers 13 residues. Written as DNA, the CDR3 is TGTGCCAGCACTTGGGCCCCTGAGGGCGGCTACACCTTC. Its translation: CASTWAPEGGYTF.

In its sample, this clonotype was seen a few times. The J gene is TRBJ2-6, the V gene TRBV5-1, with TRBD1 as a possible D gene (5 bases). V was clipped by 8 bases and J by 4 bases, with 13 bases between them. Germline V gives CDR1 SGHRS, CDR2 YFSETQ. The CDR3 totals 14 residues. The CDR3 loop is CASSEGVGANVLTF. CDR3 coding DNA: TGCGCCAGTTCAGAAGGGGTGGGGGCCAACGTCCTGACTTTC.

This clonotype has only a few counts. The rearrangement uses TRBV20-1 and TRBJ2-7; 7 bases map to TRBD1. V lost 5 bases, J lost 2 bases, and 9 bases stayed unmatched. Germline lookup yields CDR1 DFQATT and CDR2 SNEGSKA (reference sequence). The CDR3 is 14 amino acids. The CDR3 DNA sequence: TGCAGTGCTGGGAGACAGGGATCTGCCTACGAGCAGTACTTC. This sequence encodes CSAGRQGSAYEQYF.

This clonotype was seen a handful of times. The chain couples TRBV11-3 to TRBJ2-1, with 11 bases matching TRBD1. Trimming cost V 5 bases and J 10 bases; bases outside gene matches: 10. CDR3 length equals 15 residues. CDR1 is SGHNT, CDR2 YENEEA, per germline. CDR3 residues: CASSPRTGGWSEQFF. Here the CDR3 DNA reads TGTGCCAGCAGCCCAAGGACAGGGGGCTGGAGCGAGCAGTTCTTC.

This clonotype has more than one count but fewer than ten. This rearrangement joins TRBV5-5 to TRBJ2-1; the D gene is possibly TRBD1 (6 bases). The V gene lost 0 bases and the J gene lost 8 bases, with 15 bases spanning the gap. The CDR3 runs to 15 residues. CDR1 and CDR2 from the germline V gene are SGHKS and YYEKEE (reference sequence). CDR3 residues: CASSLAAGAVHEQFF. CDR3 nucleotides: TGTGCCAGCAGCTTGGCGGCAGGGGCGGTCCATGAGCAGTTCTTC.

The chain combines TRBV5-4 with TRBJ2-1; D is undetermined. CDR1 SGHNT and CDR2 YYREEE come from the germline V gene (reference sequence). This CDR3 has 12 amino acids. The germline V and J ends were trimmed by 7 bases and 3 bases, with 8 bases remaining between them. The CDR3 DNA sequence: TGTGCCAGCTGGGAAGTCTACAATGAGCAGTTCTTC. Translation: CASWEVYNEQFF.

The chain recombines TRBV5-5 with TRBJ2-7, with D perhaps being TRBD1 or TRBD2 (5 bases each). This CDR3 has 13 amino acids. V was shortened by 4 bases and J by 3 bases, with 11 bases between the two germline ends. CDR1 and CDR2 (germline): SGHKS, YYEKEE (reference sequence). CDR3 loop: CASSGGRGYEQYF. DNA for the CDR3: TGTGCCAGCAGCGGGGGACGGGGCTACGAGCAGTACTTC.

The gene calls are TRBV6-5 and TRBJ2-7, with a possible D match to TRBD1 (6 bases). V lost 3 bases to trimming and J lost 6 bases, with 15 bases between them. This CDR3 comprises 14 residues. The V gene's germline CDR1 is MNHEY and CDR2 SVGAGI. The CDR3 here is CASSYNPGAAEQYF. The CDR3 DNA reads as TGTGCCAGCAGTTATAACCCAGGGGCGGCCGAGCAGTACTTC.

The chain combines TRBV15 with TRBJ2-3; D is ambiguous. Germline V CDR1 and CDR2: LNHNV, YYDKDF (reference sequence). Trimming left V 3 bases short and J 2 bases short, with 6 bases between. The CDR3 totals 13 residues. The CDR3 reads CATSRGTTDTQYF. The DNA for the CDR3 is TGTGCCACCAGCAGGGGTACCACAGATACGCAGTATTTT.

The CDR3 sequence is CASSLQRNEQFF. CDR3 bases: TGTGCCAGCAGCTTACAGAGGAATGAGCAGTTCTTC. The V and J genes are TRBV7-2 and TRBJ2-1, with D unresolved. This CDR3 is 12 amino acids long. Trimming removed 2 bases from V and 7 bases from J, with 6 bases in between. From germline, CDR1 is SGHTA and CDR2 FQGNSA.

J is TRBJ2-7 and V is TRBV20-1; D uncertain. Germline V gene sequence: CDR1 DFQATT, CDR2 SNEGSKA (reference sequence). Trimming took 1 base from V and 2 from J, leaving 12 bases between them. CDR3 length equals 14 residues. The CDR3 DNA sequence: TGCAGTGCTAGAGCCTTCCGCGCACCCTACGAGCAGTACTTC. Amino acid sequence: CSARAFRAPYEQYF.

In its sample, this clonotype was seen a few times. V and J are TRBV9 and TRBJ2-1, with TRBD1 matching 7 bases. CDR1 is SGDLS, CDR2 YYNGEE, per germline. CDR3 length: 15 residues. The junction had 13 bases not matched to a gene; V was cut back by 5 bases and J by 8 bases. CDR3 bases: TGTGCCAGCAGTACAGGGGTGAGCGGTCGGGATGAGCAGTTCTTC. Translation: CASSTGVSGRDEQFF.

The V gene is TRBV25-1, the J gene TRBJ2-1; 12 nucleotides line up with TRBD2. The CDR3 extends over 15 amino acids. The germline gives CDR1 MGHDK, CDR2 SYGVNS. V lost 2 bases to trimming and J lost 12 bases; unmatched junction nucleotides: 8. The DNA of the CDR3 is TGTGCCAGCAGTGAACGGGAGACTAGCGGGAGTTGGCAGTTCTTC. Its protein product is CASSERETSGSWQFF.

The chain employs TRBV7-2 and TRBJ2-1; TRBD1 might be the D (5 bases). From germline, CDR1 is SGHTA and CDR2 FQGNSA. The CDR3 has 16 amino acids. Between the trimmed V and J ends, which lost 5 bases and 1 base, there was a span of 15 bases. The CDR3 nucleotides read TGTGCCAGCAGCCTGAGTGGGGCGGCGTCCTACAATGAGCAGTTCTTC. It codes for CASSLSGAASYNEQFF.

A note on this clonotype: A read error may account for a junction end that differs from germline. V gene TRBV12-3 or TRBV12-4 combines with J gene TRBJ2-1; possible D gene TRBD2, 6 bases. This CDR3 region has 19 residues. The CDR3: CTSSFSGRGLLGPYNEQFF. CDR3 bases: TGTACCAGCAGTTTTTCGGGAAGGGGACTTTTGGGACCCTACAATGAGCAGTTCTTC.

This clonotype has just a few counts. V and J are TRBV12-3 or TRBV12-4 and TRBJ2-7, with 12 bases lining up with TRBD2. There are 15 residues in the CDR3. J gave up 4 bases and V 4 bases, and 5 bases lay outside the gene matches. The CDR3 loop reads CASSSSSGGAYEQYF. The CDR3 DNA sequence: TGTGCCAGCAGTTCGTCTAGCGGGGGGGCTTACGAGCAGTACTTC.

This clonotype showed up many times. CDR3 residues: CASSVGPNTEAFF. CDR3 nucleotides: TGTGCCAGCAGCGTAGGGCCGAACACTGAAGCTTTCTTT. The V call is TRBV9, the J call TRBJ1-1; D uncertain. CDR1 is SGDLS and CDR2 is YYNGEE in the germline V gene. CDR3 length: 13 residues. The ends were cut back, 0 bases at V and 1 base at J, with 4 bases in the middle.

The chain carries TRBV10-1 and TRBJ2-3; 10 nucleotides match TRBD2. There are 16 residues in the CDR3. The germline V gene has CDR1 WNHNN and CDR2 SYGVQD (reference sequence). V gave up 5 bases and J gave up 2 bases; unmatched junction bases: 7. DNA of the CDR3: TGCGCCAGCAGTAGCGGGGGGGCCTTTGTCACAGATACGCAGTATTTT. Translation gives CASSSGGAFVTDTQYF.

The gene calls are TRBV4-3 and TRBJ2-6; 10 positions agree with TRBD2. Trimming removed 2 bases from V and 3 bases from J; junction bases left unmatched: 7. CDR1 is LGHNA, CDR2 YSLEER, per germline. The CDR3 extends over 18 amino acids. The DNA of the CDR3 is TGCGCCAGCAGCCAAATTGTACTAGCGGGATATGGGGCCAACGTCCTGACTTTC. Translating it yields CASSQIVLAGYGANVLTF.